The entry that follows covers one TCR beta chain sequence. Its antigen is not known. Looked up from germline, CDR1 is SEHNR and CDR2 is FQNEAQ (reference sequence). This CDR3 is built from 13 residues. Deletions cut 5 bases from V and 1 base from J, with 8 bases between. These data come from a study of T cell responses to AZD1222 COVID-19 vaccine. Points from the study as a whole: Among those given AZD1222, only six were seropositive at baseline. The sample set comprised mostly white British donors with more females, and clonal diversity was possibly underestimated. Without day 14 samples, only post-peak T cell repertoires were studied. Reportedly, nearly half the spike-specific TCRs target unmutated variant regions.

Sequencing used immunoSEQ multiplex PCR; TCRdb keeps in-frame clones, though not all of them. In the table there are approximately 120,000 clones, roughly 86% of which are singletons. The source is an adult in good health. The input for sequencing was peripheral blood, taken on day 0 of MenACWY control vaccination. The chain couples TRBV7-9 to TRBJ1-1; no clear D. The CDR3 loop is CASSRGWNTEAFF. The DNA of the CDR3 is TGTGCCAGCAGCCGGGGTTGGAACACTGAAGCTTTCTTT.